Included here is one T cell receptor (beta chain) sequence, with context. Vbeta (60) and Jbeta (13) primers were used in the PCR. Measured with immunoSEQ multiplex PCR; TCRdb has only the in-frame clones, and not every one. Its table records approximately 58,000 clones. The CDR3 is made up of 16 amino acids. Germline V gene data show CDR1 as SGHRS and CDR2 as YFSETQ. V lost 9 bases and J 0 bases, leaving 19 bases between the germline ends. This sample is part of a study of cytomegalovirus exposure and HLA in healthy donors. Material: PBMCs. The rearrangement links TRBV5-1 to TRBJ2-1; D call uncertain. This TCR came from a woman aged 18-30 years in good health and CMV-seronegative. The CDR3 sequence is CAIPGPRLSSYNEQFF. CDR3 in DNA: TGCGCCATTCCCGGCCCGAGACTCAGCTCCTACAATGAGCAGTTCTTC. The full variable domain, its missing parts supplied by reference TRBV5-1 and TRBJ2-1, is KAGVTQTPRYLIKTRGQQVTLSCSPISGHRSVSWYQQTPGQGLQFLFEYFSETQRNKGNFPGRFSGRQFSNSRSEMNVSTLELGDSALYLCAIPGPRLSSYNEQFFGPGTRLTVL.